Below, 10 T cell receptor beta chains from the same sample are listed, as sequenced in a study of CD8 T cells in Susac syndrome. An input of about 0.5 to 1 ug of RNA was subjected to reverse transcription using random hexamers. TCRdb used MiXCR to reprocess the immunoSEQ multiplex PCR reads, holding one entry per CDR3 protein. The sample includes about 210,000 distinct CDR3 sequences, approximately 95% of them seen just once. Sequenced input: CD4+ T cells from PBMCs. Receptors originate from a human donor with multiple sclerosis.

V gene TRBV11-2 combines with J gene TRBJ2-1; D is unclear. Per the germline V gene, CDR1 is SGHAT and CDR2 is FQNNGV. The V end lost 2 bases, the J end lost 0 bases, and 11 bases lay between the germline ends. This CDR3 has 16 residues. CDR3 residues: CASSLIGRSSYNEQFF. The CDR3 coding sequence is TGTGCCAGCAGCTTAATTGGGCGAAGCTCCTACAATGAGCAGTTCTTC.

The rearrangement joins TRBV3-1 to TRBJ2-1; no definite D call. The germline V gene encodes CDR1 LGHDT and CDR2 YNNKEL (reference sequence). V was pared by 1 base and J by 5 bases, with 6 bases between. CDR3 length equals 13 residues. CDR3 in DNA: TGTGCCAGCAGCCAAGCCTTAAACAATGAGCAGTTCTTC. Residues: CASSQALNNEQFF.

This chain connects TRBV20-1 to TRBJ2-1, with TRBD2 matching over 8 bases. The V gene end was trimmed by 2 bases and the J gene end by 8 bases; junction bases not matched to a gene: 11. CDR1 DFQATT and CDR2 SNEGSKA come from the germline V gene (reference sequence). The CDR3 runs to 15 residues. The chain's CDR3 is CSARSGLGARDEQFF. CDR3 nucleotides: TGCAGTGCTAGATCGGGACTAGGCGCTCGAGATGAGCAGTTCTTC.

The J gene is TRBJ1-1, the V gene TRBV20-1, with D perhaps matching TRBD1 (6 bases). V was shortened by 1 base and J by 1 base, with 7 bases between the two germline ends. Per germline, CDR1 DFQATT and CDR2 SNEGSKA (reference sequence). CDR3 length equals 13 residues. This CDR3 is CSARVGGNTEAFF. CDR3 sequence (DNA): TGCAGTGCTAGAGTAGGGGGGAACACTGAAGCTTTCTTT.

This chain uses TRBV12-3 or TRBV12-4 with TRBJ2-4; 11 nucleotides agree with TRBD1. This CDR3 has 13 residues. J was trimmed by 8 bases and V by 6 bases; bases with no gene match: 3. The CDR3 loop is CASRGTGGHIQYF. CDR3 in DNA: TGTGCCAGCAGGGGGACAGGGGGACACATTCAGTACTTC.

The V call is TRBV27, the J call TRBJ2-1; the D is unclear. CDR1 and CDR2 from the germline V gene are MNHEY and SMNVEV (reference sequence). There are 15 residues in the CDR3. The V end lost 2 bases, the J end lost 4 bases, and 12 bases lay between the germline ends. DNA for the CDR3: TGTGCCAGCAGTTTAACGCTTATCGGATACAATGAGCAGTTCTTC. Translating gives CASSLTLIGYNEQFF.

The gene calls are TRBV4-1 and TRBJ2-2; D may be TRBD1 (6 bases). The CDR3 covers 14 residues. V dropped 0 bases and J dropped 8 bases, with 10 bases sitting between them. Germline CDR1 is MGHRA and CDR2 is YSYEKL. The CDR3 sequence is CASSQEGQTGELFF. The CDR3 region has the DNA TGCGCCAGCAGCCAAGAGGGACAAACGGGGGAGCTGTTTTTT.

This rearrangement joins TRBV29-1 to TRBJ1-2; 7 bases line up with TRBD1. Looked up from germline, CDR1 is SQVTM and CDR2 is ANQGSEA. CDR3 length equals 16 residues. V shed 3 bases and J 1 base; nucleotides not matched to a gene: 11. CDR3: CSVEGQSRSYNYGYTF. The CDR3 DNA sequence: TGCAGCGTTGAGGGACAGTCTCGTTCCTATAACTATGGCTACACCTTC. Full variable domain (remainder filled in from reference TRBV29-1 and TRBJ1-2): SAVISQKPSRDICQRGTSLTIQCQVDSQVTMMFWYRQQPGQSLTLIATANQGSEATYESGFVIDKFPISRPNLTFSTLTVSNMSPEDSSIYLCSVEGQSRSYNYGYTFGSGTRLTVV.

The V gene is TRBV20-1, the J gene TRBJ2-3; 10 bases fit TRBD2. This CDR3 has 16 amino acids. The ends lost 5 bases at V and 0 bases at J; junction bases unmatched: 8. Germline V gives CDR1 DFQATT, CDR2 SNEGSKA (reference sequence). This chain's CDR3 is CSALERGGPSTDTQYF. The CDR3 DNA sequence: TGCAGTGCTCTTGAGCGGGGGGGACCTAGCACAGATACGCAGTATTTT.

This clonotype has just one count. The chain combines TRBV3-1 with TRBJ2-3, with D perhaps assigned TRBD1 or TRBD2 (6 bases each). The CDR3 contains 16 residues. Germline V gives CDR1 LGHDT, CDR2 YNNKEL (reference sequence). The V gene lost 1 base and the J gene lost 9 bases, with 20 bases spanning the gap. Here the CDR3 reads CASSQGTGALFWTQYF. CDR3 bases: TGTGCCAGCAGCCAAGGTACGGGGGCCCTCTTTTGGACGCAGTATTTT.